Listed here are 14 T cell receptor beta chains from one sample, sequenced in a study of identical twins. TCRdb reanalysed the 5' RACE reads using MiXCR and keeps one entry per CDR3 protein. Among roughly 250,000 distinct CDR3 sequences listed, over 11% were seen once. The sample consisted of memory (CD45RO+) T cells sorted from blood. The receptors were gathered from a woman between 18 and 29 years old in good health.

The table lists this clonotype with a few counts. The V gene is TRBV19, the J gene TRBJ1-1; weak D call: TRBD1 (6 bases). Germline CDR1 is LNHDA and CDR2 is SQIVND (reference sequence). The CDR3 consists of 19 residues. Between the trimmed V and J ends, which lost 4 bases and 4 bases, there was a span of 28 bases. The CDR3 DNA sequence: TGTGCCAGTAGTACCTCGGTGATCGACACGTTTTTAGGGGGCACTGAAGCTTTCTTT. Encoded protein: CASSTSVIDTFLGGTEAFF.

The CDR3 region is CASSRERGETQYF. CDR3 nucleotide sequence: TGTGCCAGCAGCCGAGAGAGGGGGGAGACCCAGTACTTC. This chain links TRBV4-2 with TRBJ2-5; tentatively, D is TRBD1 (6 bases). Between the trimmed V and J ends, which lost 4 bases and 5 bases, there was a span of 11 bases. In germline, CDR1 is LGHNA, CDR2 YNFKEQ. The CDR3 loop spans 13 amino acids.

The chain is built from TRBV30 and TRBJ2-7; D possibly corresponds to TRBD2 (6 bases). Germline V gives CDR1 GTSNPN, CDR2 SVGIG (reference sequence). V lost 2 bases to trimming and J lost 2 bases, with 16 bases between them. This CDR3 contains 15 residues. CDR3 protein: CAWSRPGDFTYEQYF. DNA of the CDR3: TGTGCCTGGAGTAGACCGGGGGATTTTACCTACGAGCAGTACTTC.

As DNA, the CDR3 is TGTGCCAGCAGGCGGGGACTAGTTGGAGATACGCAGTATTTT. Protein: CASRRGLVGDTQYF. This chain connects TRBV27 to TRBJ2-3; 8 nucleotides agree with TRBD2. CDR1 MNHEY and CDR2 SMNVEV come from the germline V gene (reference sequence). This CDR3 is 14 amino acids long. V gave up 6 bases and J gave up 5 bases; unmatched junction bases: 7.

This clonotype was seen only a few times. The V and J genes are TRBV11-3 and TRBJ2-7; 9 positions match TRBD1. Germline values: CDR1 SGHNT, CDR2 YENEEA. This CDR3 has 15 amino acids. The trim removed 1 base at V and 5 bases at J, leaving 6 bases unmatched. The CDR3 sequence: CASSLVWTGENEQYF. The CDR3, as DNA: TGTGCCAGCAGCTTAGTTTGGACAGGGGAGAACGAGCAGTACTTC.

CDR3 in DNA: TGTGCCATCAGTGGGCAGGGGAGCTCCTACGAGCAGTACTTC. It codes for CAISGQGSSYEQYF. J is TRBJ2-7 and V is TRBV10-3, with D possibly TRBD1 on 6 matching bases. The germline V gene encodes CDR1 ENHRY and CDR2 SYGVKD. This CDR3 spans 14 amino acids. The ends were cut back, 4 bases at V and 0 bases at J, with 10 bases in the middle.

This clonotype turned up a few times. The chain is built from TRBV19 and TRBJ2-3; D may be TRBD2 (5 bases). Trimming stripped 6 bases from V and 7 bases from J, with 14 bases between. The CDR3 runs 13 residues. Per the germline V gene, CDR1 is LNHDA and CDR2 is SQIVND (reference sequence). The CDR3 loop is CASRTGIRNTQYF. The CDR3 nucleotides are TGTGCCAGTAGGACCGGGATCAGAAATACGCAGTATTTT.

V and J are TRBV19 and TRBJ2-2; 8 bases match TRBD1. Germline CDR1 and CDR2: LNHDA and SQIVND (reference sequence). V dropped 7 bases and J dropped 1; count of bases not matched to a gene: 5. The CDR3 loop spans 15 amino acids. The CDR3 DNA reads TGTGCCAGTAAAGCCGACAGGGGGAACACCGGGGAGCTGTTTTTT. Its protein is CASKADRGNTGELFF.

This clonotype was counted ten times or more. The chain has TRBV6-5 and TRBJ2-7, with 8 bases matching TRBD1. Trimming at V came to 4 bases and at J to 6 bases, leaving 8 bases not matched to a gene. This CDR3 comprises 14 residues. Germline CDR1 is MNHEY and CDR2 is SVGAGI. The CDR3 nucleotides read TGTGCCAGCAGTTCTACAGGGGGGAGCATCGAGCAGTACTTC. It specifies CASSSTGGSIEQYF.

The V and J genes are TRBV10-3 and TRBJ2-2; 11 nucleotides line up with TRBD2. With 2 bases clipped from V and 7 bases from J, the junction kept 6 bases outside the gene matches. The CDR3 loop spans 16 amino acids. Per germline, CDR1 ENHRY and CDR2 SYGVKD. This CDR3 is CAISEPSGRYGGELFF. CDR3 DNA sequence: TGTGCCATCAGTGAGCCTAGCGGGAGGTACGGCGGGGAGCTGTTTTTT.

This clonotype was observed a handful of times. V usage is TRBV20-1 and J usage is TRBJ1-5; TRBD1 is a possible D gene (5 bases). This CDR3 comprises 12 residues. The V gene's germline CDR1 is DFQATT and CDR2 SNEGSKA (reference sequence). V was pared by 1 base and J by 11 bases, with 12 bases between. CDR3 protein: CSARGPQGAQHF. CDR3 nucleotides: TGCAGTGCTAGAGGCCCGCAAGGGGCCCAGCATTTT.

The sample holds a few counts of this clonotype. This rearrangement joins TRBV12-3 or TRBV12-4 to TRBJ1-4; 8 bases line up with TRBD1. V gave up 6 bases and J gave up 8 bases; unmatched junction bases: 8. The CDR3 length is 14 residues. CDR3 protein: CASSTRGLYEKLFF. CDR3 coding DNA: TGTGCCAGCAGCACCAGGGGGCTTTACGAAAAACTGTTTTTT.

The CDR3 sequence is CSVGTSGRPDSYNEQFF. The CDR3 nucleotides are TGCAGCGTTGGGACTAGCGGGAGGCCCGACTCCTACAATGAGCAGTTCTTC. The chain employs TRBV29-1 and TRBJ2-1, with 14 bases identical to TRBD2. J gave up 0 bases and V 4 bases, and 5 bases lay outside the gene matches. The CDR3 sequence is 17 residues long. Germline V lookup: CDR1 SQVTM, CDR2 ANQGSEA.

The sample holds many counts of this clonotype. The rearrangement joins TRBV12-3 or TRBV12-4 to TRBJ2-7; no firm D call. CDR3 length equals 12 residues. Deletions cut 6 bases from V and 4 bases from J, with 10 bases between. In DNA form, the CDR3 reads TGTGCCAGCAGCCTTAAGCTTTACGAGCAGTACTTC. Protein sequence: CASSLKLYEQYF.